This T cell receptor beta chain was retrieved from a study of shared clonotypes between healthy human individuals. General study points: Memory subsets generally showed smaller estimated richness than naive subsets did.

Deep level was the assay's run setting. Assay used: immunoSEQ multiplex PCR; TCRdb lists only in-frame clones, some missing. Of over a million clones listed, about 80% were seen once; the top ten hold roughly 0.61%. Memory CD4+ cells were the fraction left after CD45RA+ naive selection. With respect to this clone: Its antigen is unknown.

This TCR was sampled from a man aged 18 to 30 in good health. Some clones in this sample may be carry-over from other donors' samples. Sequenced input: memory CD4+ T cells from PBMCs. As to subset: CD45RA-negative fraction.

DNA for the CDR3: TGTGCCTGGAGCCCGGCCTACACTGAAGCTTTCTTT. Encoded protein: CAWSPAYTEAFF. The gene calls are TRBV30 and TRBJ1-1; D uncertain. The CDR3 extends over 12 amino acids. With 3 bases removed from V and 3 bases from J, the gap between germline ends came to 8 bases. The germline V gene has CDR1 GTSNPN and CDR2 SVGIG (reference sequence). Together with reference TRBV30 and TRBJ1-1, the CDR3 gives the full variable domain: SQTIHQWPATLVQPVGSPLSLECTVEGTSNPNLYWYRQAAGRGLQLLFYSVGIGQISSEVPQNLSASRPQDRQFILSSKKLLLSDSGFYLCAWSPAYTEAFFGQGTRLTVV.